The sequence of this T cell receptor (beta chain) was determined in a study of blood T cell repertoires in COVID-19 (dated by TCRdb to about 2020). A note on the overall study: Samples covering the acute and convalescent phases of COVID-19 were provided by collaborators in the United States, Italy and Spain. The material from the prospective study consisted of cDNA or gDNA derived from T cells, B-cell-depleted T cells, or PBMCs. The dataset comprised deeply sampled blood TCRbeta repertoires from subjects exposed to, actively infected with, or recovered from COVID-19. The repertoires were made available in a free public database intended to serve as a resource for research on the immune response to SARS-CoV-2. Samples were obtained from the ongoing ImmuneRACE study (first 160 participants) and from over 1,000 subjects provided by 6 global collaborators. A de-identified subject ID, COVID-19 status, age in years and sex were almost always included in the sample metadata. HLA class I and class II types, where available, came from metadata supplied by the sample provider rather than from assay-based typing.

Note on this clone: Its recognized antigen is unknown. Nothing much larger sits one base from this clone, and base qualities are not available.

On the study overall, not on this receptor specifically: Clinical and demographic metadata were provided uncurated, with the amount varying by source and participant.

Looking up the germline V gene yields CDR1 MNHEY and CDR2 SVGAGI. After removal of 11 bases from V and 3 bases from J, the junction retains 7 bases not matched to a gene. The CDR3 numbers 14 residues from cysteine through phenylalanine. This entry keeps only the CDR3 DNA: 42 bases, framed from base 1. Another Seattle source contributed samples from volunteer blood donors who had recovered from COVID-19. Whole blood was collected in K2EDTA tubes by collaborating institutions according to the institutions' own protocols. For TCRbeta analysis, collaborator samples were shipped as frozen whole blood, as isolated PBMCs, or as DNA extracted from either sample type. TCRbeta CDR3 regions were amplified from genomic DNA by means of the immunoSEQ Assay, a bias-controlled multiplex PCR. The study's processing was this. Nucleated cell counts per sample were estimated from amplification of reference gene primers within the assay. To quantify the absolute abundance of each unique TCRbeta CDR3 rearrangement, sequence reads were collapsed and filtered. For each sample, productive Simpson clonality was calculated as the square root of Simpson's diversity index across productive rearrangements. TCRdb provides this immuneACCESS table in a form limited to in-frame rearrangements. Some clones are lacking; in checked studies, under half of them reflect an unresolved V gene, and why the rest are absent is not known. V, J and clone size are taken as reported in that table, and D and trimming were inferred from the DNA itself. In this sample the table shows some 260,000 clones, around nine tenths of which occur a single time. Of the sample, 2.1% falls within the top ten clones.

This chain joins TRBV6-5 to TRBJ2-6; the junction holds 7 bases that match TRBD1. Material for sequencing was peripheral blood. The clonotype originates from a woman aged 40 to 50 who had recovered from COVID-19. The CDR3 loop reads CAGRQGYGANVLTF. At the DNA level, the sequence is TGTGCCGGGAGACAGGGTTATGGGGCCAACGTCCTGACTTTC.